This TCR beta chain came from a study of shared clonotypes between healthy human individuals. The protocol was immunoSEQ multiplex PCR, while the TCRdb copy is restricted to in-frame clones and leaves out a portion. Of roughly 500,000 clones detected, roughly three quarters appear once; the ten largest clones hold less than 15%. Germline CDR1 SSHAT, CDR2 FNYEAQ (reference sequence). The CDR3 is 13 residues long. V lost 2 bases and J 3 bases, leaving 6 bases between the germline ends. Regarding this clone: A read error is possible here, since a much larger clone lies one base away.

This clonotype was sampled from a woman aged 40 to 49 in good health. Some clones in this sample may be carry-over from other donors' samples. The rearrangement uses TRBV7-7 and TRBJ2-3; D is undetermined. The sample consisted of PBMCs. CDR3 nucleotide sequence: TGTGCCAGCAGCTTACTGGGGACAGATACGCAGTATTTT. Encoded protein: CASSLLGTDTQYF.